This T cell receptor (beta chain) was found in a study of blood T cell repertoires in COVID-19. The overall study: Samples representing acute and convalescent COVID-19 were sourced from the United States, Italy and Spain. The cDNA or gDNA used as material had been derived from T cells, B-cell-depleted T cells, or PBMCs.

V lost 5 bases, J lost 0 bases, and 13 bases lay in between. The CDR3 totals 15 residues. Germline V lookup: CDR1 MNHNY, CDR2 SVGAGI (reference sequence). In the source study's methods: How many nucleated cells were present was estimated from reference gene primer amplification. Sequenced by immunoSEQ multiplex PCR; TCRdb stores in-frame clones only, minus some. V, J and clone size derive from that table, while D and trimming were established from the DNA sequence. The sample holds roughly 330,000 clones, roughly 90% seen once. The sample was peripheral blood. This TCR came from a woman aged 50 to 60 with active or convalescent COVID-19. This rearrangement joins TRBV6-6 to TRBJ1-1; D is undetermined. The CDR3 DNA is TGTGCCAGCAGTCACCCGGGGAGCTTGAACACTGAAGCTTTCTTT. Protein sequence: CASSHPGSLNTEAFF.